This T cell receptor (beta chain) stems from a study of shared T cell receptors in the human thymus. CDR3 length equals 16 residues. Trimming stripped 3 bases from V and 5 bases from J, with 17 bases between. The germline CDR1 and CDR2 sequences are PRHDT and FYEKMQ (reference sequence). Assay: immunoSEQ multiplex PCR; the TCRdb copy retains only in-frame clones and omits some. Of 600,000 to 900,000 clones listed, 70% to 90% were seen once; the top ten hold around 0.01%. These data were also reused for a study on human thymus T cells. That work states: All donors were healthy Finnish infants who were undergoing corrective surgery to treat congenital heart defects. V and J gene usage appeared biased in thymic and blood repertoires.

This sequence originates from a girl under two years old with a congenital heart defect. The sequencing sample was made of thymocytes. This chain uses TRBV13 with TRBJ1-5; D is possibly TRBD1 (6 bases). CDR3 DNA sequence: TGTGCCAGCAGCTTCGGTTTCACGGACAGAGATCAGCCCCAGCATTTT. It yields the protein CASSFGFTDRDQPQHF.